The text below deals with one TCR beta chain. V was clipped by 6 bases and J by 2 bases, with 12 bases between them. Per the germline V gene, CDR1 is MDHEN and CDR2 is SYDVKM. This CDR3 is 14 amino acids long. This sample is drawn from a study of Ad26.COV2.S vaccination and SARS-CoV-2 variants. Produced via immunoSEQ multiplex PCR; TCRdb's table is partial and in-frame only. The table records approximately 480,000 clones, roughly 89% of them present only once. Treatment: roughly 20 received Ad26.COV2.S at low or high dose, single or two shots; 5 received placebo; per-sample allocation not given. Following the first vaccine or placebo injection, samples were taken on day 63.

The source is a person between 18 and 65 years old who received the Ad26.COV2.S COVID-19 vaccine or a placebo. The chain links TRBV28 to TRBJ2-3, with unresolved D. The source was peripheral blood, collected in a trial of Ad26.COV2.S vaccine versus placebo. For the CDR3, the DNA is TGTGCCAGCAGCGGCGGCTCTCACACAGATACGCAGTATTTT. Translating gives CASSGGSHTDTQYF.